The rows below give T cell receptor beta chains drawn from one sample of a study of blood T cell repertoires in COVID-19. Libraries were prepared by immunoSEQ multiplex PCR; TCRdb keeps only in-frame clonotypes and omits some of them. The repertoire holds over 250,000 clones, with about 81% as singletons. What was sequenced was peripheral blood. These receptors came from a human donor with COVID-19, enrolled during active disease. The donor label of this sample is uncertain. Both conserved end residues are part of each CDR3. A D gene is named only where the DNA matches it firmly. For some rows the clone size is stated as once, few or many, or as a class when expanded; others skip it.

v_call,d_call,clone_size,j_call,cdr3_nt,cdr3_aa
TRBV6-1,.,.,TRBJ1-1,TGTGCCAGCAGTGACAGGGCCCCCACTGAAGCTTTCTTT,CASSDRAPTEAFF
TRBV7-9,.,once,TRBJ1-5,TGTGCCAGCAGCTACAGGGCAAATCAGCCCCAGCATTTT,CASSYRANQPQHF
TRBV30,.,.,TRBJ2-3,TGTGCCTGGAACGGCGGCCGCACAGATACGCAGTATTTT,CAWNGGRTDTQYF
TRBV13,.,.,TRBJ2-1,TGTGCCAGCAGCTTACTGACAGGCGGAGGAAATGAGCAGTTCTTC,CASSLLTGGGNEQFF
TRBV29-1,.,once,TRBJ1-1,TGCAGCGTTGAGGAGACAGTGAACACTGAAGCTTTCTTT,CSVEETVNTEAFF
TRBV4-1,TRBD2,.,TRBJ2-1,TGCGCCAGCAGCCTCAGCGGGGGGGGGTACAATGAGCAGTTCTTC,CASSLSGGGYNEQFF
TRBV11-2,.,few,TRBJ2-2,TGTGCCAGCAGCTTAGACAGGGGAACCGGGGAGCTGTTTTTT,CASSLDRGTGELFF
TRBV30,TRBD1,.,TRBJ1-2,TGTGCCTGGAGTGTAGGGACAGGGGGTGGCTACACCTTC,CAWSVGTGGGYTF
TRBV2,TRBD1,.,TRBJ1-4,TGTGCCAGCAGAGATTCCGGGACAGGGGTTGAAAAACTGTTTTTT,CASRDSGTGVEKLFF
TRBV7-9,TRBD1,.,TRBJ2-7,TGTGCCAGCAGCTCCGATGACCCGGGACAGGGGCTATTGGAGCAGTACTTC,CASSSDDPGQGLLEQYF
TRBV6-5,.,.,TRBJ1-5,TGTGCCAGCTCGGAATCAGGTCAGCCCCAGCATTTT,CASSESGQPQHF
TRBV27,TRBD2,.,TRBJ2-1,TGTGCCAGCAGGATGGGACTAGGCACCTACAATGAGCAGTTCTTC,CASRMGLGTYNEQFF
TRBV15,TRBD2,.,TRBJ2-3,TGTGCCACCAGCAACCAAGCGGGAGAGGGCACAGATACGCAGTATTTT,CATSNQAGEGTDTQYF
TRBV25-1,TRBD2,.,TRBJ2-5,TGTGCCAGCAGTGAATATTCGACTAGCAGAGGTGGGGAGACCCAGTACTTC,CASSEYSTSRGGETQYF
TRBV7-9,TRBD2,.,TRBJ2-3,TGTGCCAGCAGCTTAGATTTCAGACTAGCGGGATCAGATACGCAGTATTTT,CASSLDFRLAGSDTQYF
TRBV7-9,.,.,TRBJ2-1,TGTGCCAGCAAGGACAACTACAATGAGCAGTTCTTC,CASKDNYNEQFF
TRBV6-5,TRBD1,.,TRBJ2-7,TGTGCCAGCAGGCCGCGGACAGGAGCCACCTACGAGCAGTACTTC,CASRPRTGATYEQYF
TRBV28,TRBD1,.,TRBJ1-4,TGTGCCAGCAGTCCCCCGGGACAGCCTAATGAAAAACTGTTTTTT,CASSPPGQPNEKLFF
TRBV6-5,.,.,TRBJ2-3,TGTGCCAGCAGTCTACGGTCTAGCACAGATACGCAGTATTTT,CASSLRSSTDTQYF
TRBV28,TRBD1,.,TRBJ1-5,TGTGCCAGCAGTTTGACCACACAGGGGAATCAGCCCCAGCATTTT,CASSLTTQGNQPQHF
TRBV2,.,.,TRBJ2-5,TGTGCCAGCACCCGTGCCCGGCAAGAGACCCAGTACTTC,CASTRARQETQYF
TRBV7-9,TRBD1,.,TRBJ2-1,TGTGCCAGCAGCTTACCGGGGACAGGAGGAACGGAGCAGTTCTTC,CASSLPGTGGTEQFF
TRBV7-9,.,.,TRBJ2-1,TGTGCCAGCAGCTATATAGCTCTAGTGGAACGTGAGCAGTTCTTC,CASSYIALVEREQFF
TRBV19,.,.,TRBJ2-3,TGTGCCAGTGCGGCGCCCGGAGATACGCAGTATTTT,CASAAPGDTQYF
TRBV9,TRBD1,once,TRBJ1-6,TGTGCCAGCAGCCCCCGGACAGGACCCGATTCACCCCTCCACTTT,CASSPRTGPDSPLHF